The rows below give T cell receptor beta chains drawn from one sample of a study of cytotoxic CD8 clonotypes in ibrutinib-treated CLL. The data were produced by immunoSEQ multiplex PCR, yet TCRdb's version contains in-frame clones alone and is incomplete. Of around 310,000 clones in the sample, more than 65% were seen once. The material sequenced was PBMCs, taken before ibrutinib treatment. Every receptor here comes from a human donor with chronic lymphocytic leukemia. Both conserved end residues are part of each CDR3.

V: TRBV7-6; CDR3: CASSAVGRGYTF
V: TRBV30; CDR3: CAWTPGTSGRWQFF
V: TRBV6-5; CDR3: CASSYGIEQFF
V: TRBV27; CDR3: CASSSLGVDSYGYTF
V: TRBV2; CDR3: CASSDRGTTEAFF
V: TRBV5-1; CDR3: CASSLVWRLDNTEAFF
V: TRBV5-5; CDR3: CASSSASVGTNEKLFF
V: TRBV27; CDR3: CASSPSLLGADTQYF
V: TRBV5-6; CDR3: CASSWWDRDYEQYF
V: TRBV7-2; CDR3: CASSLFAGAAYEQYF
V: TRBV5-4; CDR3: CASRLAGGVPEQYF
V: TRBV6-6; CDR3: CASSETYEQYF
V: TRBV30; CDR3: CAQDGYTF
V: TRBV5-1; CDR3: CASSLEAGGLLEQFF
V: TRBV7-9; CDR3: CASSLGTGLLNEQFF
V: TRBV6-5; CDR3: CASSYSLDTRYGYTF
V: TRBV12-5; CDR3: CASGFGLGTPYEQYF
V: TRBV30; CDR3: CAWGAGNTIYF
V: TRBV27; CDR3: CASSRRGQSTDTQYF
V: TRBV5-6; CDR3: CASSLVRAGYTF
V: TRBV19; CDR3: CASSWGSTNEKLFF
V: TRBV29-1; CDR3: CSVLVAAYEQYF
V: TRBV27; CDR3: CASRTGTGNTIYF
V: TRBV30; CDR3: CAWRGGTSKGETQYF
V: TRBV19; CDR3: CASSMSGGFAYEQYF
V: TRBV29-1; CDR3: CSVADRGSGNTIYF
V: TRBV7-2; CDR3: CASSLGGHGEKLFF
V: TRBV6-1; CDR3: CASSAWAGYYEQYF
V: TRBV28; CDR3: CASTTTGTVYSNQPQHF
V: TRBV2; CDR3: CASKAVSYNEQFF
V: TRBV10-2; CDR3: CASSGAGIGETQYF
V: TRBV2; CDR3: CASSVSGPTYEQYF
V: TRBV4-2; CDR3: CASSQGDRRSYEQYF
V: TRBV30; CDR3: CAWSVQVEGTQYF
V: TRBV7-2; CDR3: CASSLGSSGKQETQYF
V: TRBV27; CDR3: CASSFRNEQFF
V: TRBV19; CDR3: CASSIGYAWGYEQYF
V: TRBV18; CDR3: CASSRSGEGGNTIYF
V: TRBV7-2; CDR3: CASSLPPGSYEQYF
V: TRBV4-3; CDR3: CASSQDLQRGLYTGELFF
V: TRBV5-1; CDR3: CASSPRTGGGYGYTF